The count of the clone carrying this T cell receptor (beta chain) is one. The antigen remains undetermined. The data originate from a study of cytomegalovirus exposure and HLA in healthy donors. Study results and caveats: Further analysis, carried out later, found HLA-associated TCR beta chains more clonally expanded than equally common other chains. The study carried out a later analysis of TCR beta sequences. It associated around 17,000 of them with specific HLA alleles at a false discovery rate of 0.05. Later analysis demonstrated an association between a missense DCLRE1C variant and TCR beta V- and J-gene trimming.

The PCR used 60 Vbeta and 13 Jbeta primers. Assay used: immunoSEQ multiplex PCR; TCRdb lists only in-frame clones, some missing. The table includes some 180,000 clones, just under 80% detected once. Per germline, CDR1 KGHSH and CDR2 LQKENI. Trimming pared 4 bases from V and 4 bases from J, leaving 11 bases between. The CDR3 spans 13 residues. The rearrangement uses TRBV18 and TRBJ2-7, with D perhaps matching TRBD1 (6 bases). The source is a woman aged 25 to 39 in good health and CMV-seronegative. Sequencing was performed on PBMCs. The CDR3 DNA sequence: TGTGCCAGCTCACAGGGGGATCATTACGAGCAGTACTTC. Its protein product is CASSQGDHYEQYF.